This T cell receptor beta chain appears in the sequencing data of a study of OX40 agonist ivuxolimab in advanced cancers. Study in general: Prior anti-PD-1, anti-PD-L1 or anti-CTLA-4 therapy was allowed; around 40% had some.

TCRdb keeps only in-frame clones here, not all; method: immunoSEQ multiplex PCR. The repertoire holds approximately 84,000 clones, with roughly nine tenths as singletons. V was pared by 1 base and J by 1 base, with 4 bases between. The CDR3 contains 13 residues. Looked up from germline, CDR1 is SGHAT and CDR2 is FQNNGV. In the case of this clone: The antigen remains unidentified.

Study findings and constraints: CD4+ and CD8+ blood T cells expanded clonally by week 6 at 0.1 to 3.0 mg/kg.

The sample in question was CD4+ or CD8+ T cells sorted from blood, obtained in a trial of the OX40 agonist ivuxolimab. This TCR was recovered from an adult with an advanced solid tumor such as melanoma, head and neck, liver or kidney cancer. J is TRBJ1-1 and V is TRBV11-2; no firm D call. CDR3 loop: CASSLGANTEAFF. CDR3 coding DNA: TGTGCCAGCAGCTTAGGCGCGAACACTGAAGCTTTCTTT. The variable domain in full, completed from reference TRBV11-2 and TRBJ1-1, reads EAGVAQSPRYKIIEKRQSVAFWCNPISGHATLYWYQQILGQGPKLLIQFQNNGVVDDSQLPKDRFSAERLKGVDSTLKIQPAKLEDSAVYLCASSLGANTEAFFGQGTRLTVV.